This TCR beta chain originates from a study of regulatory T cells in long-lasting Graves disease. Whole-study findings and limits: Persistent Graves' cases showed lower TCR diversity than newly diagnosed cases. Persistent disease was associated with favored TRBV28 usage and with favored use of TRBJ1-2 and TRBJ2-5.

As for time point: newly diagnosed GD, antithyroid drugs for less than 3 months. PBMCs were the source of the RNA used for TCR sequencing. Building of the TCR beta libraries involved iRepertoire HTBI primers and Arm-PCR of CDR3 regions. TCRdb reprocessed the multiplex PCR reads with MiXCR, giving one entry per CDR3 protein. The sample includes some 340,000 distinct CDR3 sequences, roughly 12% of them seen just once. In regard to this clonotype: Its antigen is unknown.

V lost 4 bases and J 6 bases, leaving 13 bases between the germline ends. This CDR3 has 14 residues. Germline V gene data show CDR1 as LGHDT and CDR2 as YNNKEL (reference sequence). The data also belong to a second study, concerning T cells in Graves' hyperthyroidism and ophthalmopathy. Per that study: Clinical symptoms, serum thyroxine and TRAb, thyroid ultrasound and orbital computed tomography together formed the diagnostic basis. The HTBI primer set was used in a first-round RT-PCR of the TCR CDR3.

The sample here was peripheral blood mononuclear cells (PBMCs), taken at new diagnosis, from a patient treated with antithyroid drugs. V and J are TRBV3-1 and TRBJ2-4; a weak D match, TRBD2 (6 bases). This receptor was obtained from a woman younger than 35 with Graves disease. The DNA for the CDR3 is TGTGCCAGCAGCCCCACGGCGCGGGGAAACATTCAGTACTTC. This encodes CASSPTARGNIQYF.